This entry is about one TCR beta chain. Its antigen is unknown. These data belong to a study of monozygotic twins with inflammatory bowel disease (dated 2019 in TCRdb). Describing the broader study: In total, 28 monozygotic twin pairs made up the full study: 19 Danish pairs, all IBD-discordant, plus nine German pairs, of which four were IBD-concordant and five were IBD-discordant. Within discordant pairs, disease-associated traits were sought mainly by comparing IBD patients with their genetically identical healthy co-twins. Each individual had, on average, about 151 000 unique TCRalpha sequences and 181 000 unique TCRbeta sequences available for analysis. Here is what the overall study found, with its caveats: The results gave no support for a single strong signal or clonotype linked to IBD. Fewer clonotypes were shared with other individuals by IBD patients than by healthy twins, most markedly in patients showing signs of disease activity. Concordant and discordant twins showed no difference in repertoire similarity, possibly because of limited statistical power. TCRbeta repertoire diversity, by inverse Simpson index, was decreased in IBD patients compared with their healthy co-twins. Differing immunosuppressive treatments among patients may have added background noise and inter-individual variability to the repertoires. Distinction between different T cell subtypes could not be achieved in the analysis.

From each donor, a 2.5 ml peripheral blood sample was drawn into PAXgene tubes and stored at -80 degrees C. Total RNA was isolated from whole blood with the PAXgene blood miRNA kit on an automated QIAcube, without T cell sorting. Peripheral blood from monozygotic twin pairs concordant or discordant for inflammatory bowel disease was subjected to deep TCRalpha and TCRbeta repertoire profiling with unique molecular barcoding. Smoking habits were recorded for all twin pairs, with individuals classified as current, former or never smokers. Library generation was performed with 5' RACE. For each TCR library, around 3,800 ng of total RNA was used. For each sample, cDNA was synthesized in eight separate reactions using SMARTScribe reverse transcriptase. During cDNA synthesis, template switching was used to introduce unique molecular identifiers that contained a 6-nucleotide sample barcode. Amplification of TCRalpha and TCRbeta cDNA involved two nested PCRs of about 15 and 9 cycles, and each PCR was followed by bead purification. Before amplification, cDNA was treated with uracil DNA-glycosylase and purified using the QIAquick PCR purification kit. The second PCR added Illumina TruSeq-compatible adapters along with sample-specific barcodes. Library quality and concentration were assessed using TapeStation and Qubit, and about 4.7 ng of each library was pooled. The pooled libraries were sequenced with 2 x 100 bp reads and custom sequencing primers on an Illumina HiSeq2500 single-index Rapid Run. From the authors' description of their analysis: UMI-based consensus assembly with MiGEC version 1.2.6 was used to correct PCR and sequencing errors. MiXCR version 2.1.1 handled V(D)J alignment, clonotype assembly and CDR3 extraction. To normalise gene usage, clonotype sharing and MAIT/NKT TCR abundance, the top 1000, 10 000 and 20 000 clonotypes in each sample were analysed. Diversity was computed as the inverse Simpson index with the vegan R package after downsampling to 27 000 UMIs. Statistical testing used paired Mann-Whitney U tests on the discordant twin pairs and applied Benjamini-Hochberg correction for multiple testing. TCRdb reprocessed the reads, reporting each CDR3 protein sequence once and no DNA. TCRdb assigned the V and J calls; the authors' analysis was not used. For this sample, the table gives about 160,000 distinct CDR3 sequences. The ten largest make up under 3.5% of the sample.

The CDR1 and CDR2 encoded by the germline V gene (reference sequence) are DFQATT and SNEGSKA. Spanning cysteine to phenylalanine, the CDR3 consists of 14 amino acids. DNA for this receptor is not on file. The specimen was blood. The sequence was collected from a human donor with ulcerative colitis or Crohn's disease, or a healthy co-twin of an affected twin (not recorded which). The chain is encoded by TRBV20-1 joined to TRBJ2-7; the TCRdb call, TRBD2, lacks DNA for checking. The CDR3 protein: CSAPPGLASYEQYF.